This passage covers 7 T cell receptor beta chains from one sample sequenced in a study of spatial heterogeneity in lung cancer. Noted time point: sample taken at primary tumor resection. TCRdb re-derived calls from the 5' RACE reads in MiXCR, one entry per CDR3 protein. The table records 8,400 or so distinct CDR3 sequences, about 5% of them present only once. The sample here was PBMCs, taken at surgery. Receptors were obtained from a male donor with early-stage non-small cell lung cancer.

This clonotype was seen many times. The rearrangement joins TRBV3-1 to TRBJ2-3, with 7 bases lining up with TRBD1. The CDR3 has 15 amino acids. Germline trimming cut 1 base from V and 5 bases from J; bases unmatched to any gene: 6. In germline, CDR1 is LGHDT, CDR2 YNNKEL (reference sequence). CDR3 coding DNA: TGTGCCAGCAGCCAAGCTGGCCGGGACAGAGATACGCAGTATTTT. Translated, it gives CASSQAGRDRDTQYF.

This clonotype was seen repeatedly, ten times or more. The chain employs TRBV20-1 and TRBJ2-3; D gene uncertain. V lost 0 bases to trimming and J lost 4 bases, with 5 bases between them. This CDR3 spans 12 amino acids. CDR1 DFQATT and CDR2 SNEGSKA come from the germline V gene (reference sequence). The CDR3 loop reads CSARDRADTQYF. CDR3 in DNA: TGCAGTGCTAGAGATCGTGCAGATACGCAGTATTTT.

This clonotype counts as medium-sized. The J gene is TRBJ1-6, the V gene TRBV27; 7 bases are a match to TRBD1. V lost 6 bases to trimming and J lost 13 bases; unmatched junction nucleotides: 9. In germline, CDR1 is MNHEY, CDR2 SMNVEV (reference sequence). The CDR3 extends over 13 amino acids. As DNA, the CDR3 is TGTGCCAGCAGGACTCCAGGGGGAGGCCCCCTCCACTTT. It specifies CASRTPGGGPLHF.

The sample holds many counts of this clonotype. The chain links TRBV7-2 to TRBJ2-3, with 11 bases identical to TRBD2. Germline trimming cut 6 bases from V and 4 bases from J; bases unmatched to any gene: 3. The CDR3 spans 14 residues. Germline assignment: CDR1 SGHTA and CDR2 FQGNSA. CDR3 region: CASRTLAGADTQYF. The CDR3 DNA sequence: TGTGCCAGCAGAACACTAGCGGGGGCAGATACGCAGTATTTT.

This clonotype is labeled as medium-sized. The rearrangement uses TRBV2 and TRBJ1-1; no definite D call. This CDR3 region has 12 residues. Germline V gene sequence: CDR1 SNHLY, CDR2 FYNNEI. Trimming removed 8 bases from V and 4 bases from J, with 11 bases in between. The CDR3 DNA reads TGTGCCAGCGGTTGGGCCATCACTGAAGCTTTCTTT. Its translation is CASGWAITEAFF.

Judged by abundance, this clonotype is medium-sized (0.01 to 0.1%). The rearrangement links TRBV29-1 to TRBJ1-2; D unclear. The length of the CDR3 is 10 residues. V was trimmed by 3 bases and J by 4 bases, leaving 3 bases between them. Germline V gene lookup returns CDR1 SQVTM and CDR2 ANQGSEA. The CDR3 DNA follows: TGCAGCGTTGAGTCCTATGGCTACACCTTC. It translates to CSVESYGYTF.

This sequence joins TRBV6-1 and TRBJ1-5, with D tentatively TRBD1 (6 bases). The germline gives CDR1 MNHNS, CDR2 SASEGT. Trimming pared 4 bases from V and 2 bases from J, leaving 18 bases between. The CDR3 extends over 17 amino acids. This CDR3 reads CASSANRWGAGNQPQHF. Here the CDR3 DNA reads TGTGCCAGCAGTGCTAACAGGTGGGGGGCAGGCAATCAGCCCCAGCATTTT.